This is a list of T cell receptor beta chains from one sample in a study of chronic HIV infection and antiretroviral therapy. Each CDR3 protein gets one entry after TCRdb re-called the 5' RACE reads with MiXCR. The sample includes about 48,000 distinct CDR3 sequences, approximately 19% of them seen just once. Sequencing was carried out using peripheral blood. The receptors here all came from an adult who had HIV and had not received antiretroviral therapy, or was an uninfected healthy control (not recorded which). Both conserved end residues are part of each CDR3. Each record gives: V gene, J gene, CDR3 protein.

TRBV6-2/TRBV6-3	TRBJ1-1	CASSRRLHSGNTEAFF
TRBV5-1	TRBJ2-3	CASSLGTSTDTQYF
TRBV2	TRBJ2-3	CASSEDASDTQYF
TRBV6-5	TRBJ2-3	CASSLLAGGPGTDTQYF
TRBV5-5	TRBJ2-1	CASSIYSGSRDEQFF
TRBV28	TRBJ2-1	CASSRAAGYNEQFF
TRBV28	TRBJ2-7	CASSYWGRGLPEQYF
TRBV28	TRBJ1-2	CASSLWGASYGYTF
TRBV29-1	TRBJ2-7	CSVERGAGEQYF
TRBV7-9	TRBJ1-4	CASQGHTTNEKLFF
TRBV3-1	TRBJ2-7	CASSRLYEQYF
TRBV28	TRBJ2-4	CASSLAATGRGVQYF
TRBV28	TRBJ1-4	CASSFSGEEDEKLFF
TRBV29-1	TRBJ2-3	CSVEVGAVTDTQYF
TRBV6-5	TRBJ2-7	CASGLRPPGTGSPYEQYF
TRBV11-1	TRBJ1-6	CASSLRGSLNSPLHF
TRBV4-1	TRBJ2-2	CASSQGQGNTGELFF